This entry concerns a single TCR beta chain. Its specificity is unknown. These data come from a study of T cell responses to AZD1222 COVID-19 vaccine. General study results and limits: Repertoires in all cases were sampled only once the peak T cell response had passed.

V lost 2 bases and J lost 1, with 14 bases in between. Germline loops: CDR1 SGHTA, CDR2 FQGNSA. There are 16 residues in the CDR3. Profiled with immunoSEQ multiplex PCR; TCRdb holds only in-frame clones, not every one. The sample yields 170,000 or so clones, roughly 88% seen once. Sequencing was performed on peripheral blood, taken 28 days after the second AZD1222 dose. The chain links TRBV7-2 to TRBJ2-5; D uncertain. The source is an adult who received the AZD1222 COVID-19 vaccine. CDR3 region: CASSLSTPLGQETQYF. In DNA, the CDR3 is TGTGCCAGCAGCTTAAGCACCCCACTGGGCCAAGAGACCCAGTACTTC.